A few counts support the clone carrying this TCR beta chain. Enrolled through a virtual design, the participants were between 18 and 89 years of age and came from roughly 22 US areas. Donors in Cohort 3 counted as recovered after two negative PCRs, clearance, or symptom resolution. This sample was taken from a study of blood T cell repertoires in COVID-19. This table comes from immunoSEQ multiplex PCR, and its TCRdb copy is limited to in-frame clones, with some not included. Of 250,000 or so clones listed, approximately 80% were seen once; the top ten hold around 1.8%. V was cut by 3 bases and J by 2 bases, with 17 bases left in between. Germline CDR1 reads MNHNS; CDR2 reads SASEGT. This CDR3 contains 16 residues.

This rearrangement joins TRBV6-1 to TRBJ2-7; D gene unclear. This TCR came from a man aged 60 to 69 who had recovered from COVID-19. Sequencing was performed on PBMCs or T cells enriched from blood (not recorded which). The CDR3 coding sequence is TGTGCCAGCAGTGACCCACCGGGTCCATCTCCCTACGAGCAGTACTTC. Translating it yields CASSDPPGPSPYEQYF.